These 16 T cell receptor beta chains came from one sample sequenced in a study of blood T cell repertoires in COVID-19. Assay: immunoSEQ multiplex PCR; the TCRdb copy retains only in-frame clones and omits some. The sample has fewer than 700,000 clones; roughly 89% are singletons. Sequences were obtained from peripheral blood. The origin of the receptors is a woman in her forties or fifties with COVID-19, enrolled during active disease.

The chain carries TRBV30 and TRBJ2-1, with 7 bases identical to TRBD1. Germline-derived CDR1 and CDR2 are GTSNPN and SVGIG (reference sequence). Trimming cost V 5 bases and J 4 bases; bases outside gene matches: 5. There are 13 residues in the CDR3. In DNA form, the CDR3 reads TGTGCCTGGGACAGGGCTCTTTACAATGAGCAGTTCTTC. This translates into CAWDRALYNEQFF.

V is TRBV23-1 and J is TRBJ1-2; 7 nucleotides agree with TRBD1. TRBV23-1 is assigned to the ORF class and has an uncertain function. With 4 bases clipped from V and 5 bases from J, the junction kept 10 bases outside the gene matches. There are 15 residues in the CDR3. The CDR3 loop is CASSRERGREYGYTF. DNA of the CDR3: TGCGCCAGCAGTCGGGAAAGGGGGCGCGAGTATGGCTACACCTTC.

This sequence joins TRBV7-2 and TRBJ2-7; 8 nucleotides agree with TRBD1. Germline assignment: CDR1 SGHTA and CDR2 FQGNSA. The junction had 8 bases not matched to a gene; V was cut back by 3 bases and J by 4 bases. CDR3 length: 15 amino acids. CDR3 coding DNA: TGTGCCAGCAGCTTTGCGACAGGGGCCGATTACGAGCAGTACTTC. Translation: CASSFATGADYEQYF.

The J gene is TRBJ2-5, the V gene TRBV3-1 (or the pseudogene TRBV3-2), with no clear D. Deletions cut 6 bases from V and 4 bases from J, with 9 bases between. The CDR3 runs to 12 residues. From germline, CDR1 is LGHDT and CDR2 YNNKEL (reference sequence). CDR3 coding DNA: TGTGCCAGCAGAGCCCCGGGAGAGACCCAGTACTTC. Translating it yields CASRAPGETQYF.

The chain has TRBV3-1 (or the pseudogene TRBV3-2) and TRBJ1-1; D gene unclear. Germline lookup yields CDR1 LGHDT and CDR2 YNNKEL (reference sequence). V lost 2 bases, J lost 3 bases, and 25 bases lay in between. The CDR3 covers 19 residues. CDR3 sequence: CASSQIGPSTRASDTEAFF. For the CDR3, the DNA is TGTGCCAGCAGCCAAATTGGGCCGAGCACGCGGGCTTCTGACACTGAAGCTTTCTTT.

The V call is TRBV5-3, the J call TRBJ2-2; D is ambiguous. TRBV5-3 is given ORF status, its function remaining uncertain. The CDR3 runs 12 residues. The germline V and J ends were trimmed by 5 bases and 8 bases, with 10 bases remaining between them. The DNA for the CDR3 is TGTGCCAGAAGTCATTACAAGGGGGAGCTGTTTTTT. It codes for CARSHYKGELFF.

This chain joins TRBV5-6 and TRBJ2-7; 9 bases are shared with TRBD1. Trimming at V came to 2 bases and at J to 7 bases, leaving 7 bases not matched to a gene. Germline V gene sequence: CDR1 SGHDT, CDR2 YYEEEE. The CDR3 spans 14 residues. The DNA of the CDR3 is TGTGCCAGCAGCTTTTTCTACAGGGGGCGGGAGCAGTACTTC. This gives the protein CASSFFYRGREQYF.

J is TRBJ1-6 and V is TRBV12-3 or TRBV12-4; possible D gene TRBD1, 6 bases. CDR3 size: 12 residues. V was pared by 6 bases and J by 15 bases, with 15 bases between. The CDR3 DNA reads TGTGCCAGCAGGGGGACACCGATGGGCCTCCACTTT. Residues: CASRGTPMGLHF.

The chain joins TRBV2 to TRBJ1-4, with D perhaps matching TRBD1 (5 bases). Trimming left V 7 bases short and J 0 bases short, with 9 bases between. The CDR3 covers 14 residues. Per germline, CDR1 SNHLY and CDR2 FYNNEI. As DNA, the CDR3 is TGTGCCAGCATTGAGGGGCCAACTAATGAAAAACTGTTTTTT. Its protein product is CASIEGPTNEKLFF.

The chain combines TRBV18 with TRBJ2-7, with D perhaps matching TRBD1 (6 bases). The CDR3 is 14 amino acids. V was pared by 5 bases and J by 3 bases, with 14 bases between. The germline CDR1 and CDR2 sequences are KGHSH and LQKENI. CDR3 residues: CASSAAGQSYEQYF. In nucleotides, the CDR3 is TGTGCCAGCTCAGCCGCCGGACAGAGCTACGAGCAGTACTTC.

This chain connects TRBV2 to TRBJ2-6; a possible D gene is TRBD2 (5 bases). Germline-derived CDR1 and CDR2 are SNHLY and FYNNEI. CDR3 length: 15 residues. Between the trimmed V and J ends, which lost 6 bases and 2 bases, there was a span of 11 bases. CDR3 coding DNA: TGTGCCAGCAGGAGGGCCGGGGCTGGGGCCAACGTCCTGACTTTC. Protein product: CASRRAGAGANVLTF.

On this clone: No DNA is shown, since the ends of the CDR3 on it are uncertain; the CDR3 is the one TCRdb lists. The chain uses TRBV7-7 and TRBJ1-2; the table's D call, TRBD1, was not checked against the DNA. Including both end residues, the CDR3 is 13 amino acids long. From germline, CDR1 is SSHAT and CDR2 FNYEAQ (reference sequence). The CDR3: CASSQVGQGSHTF.

This sequence joins TRBV27 and TRBJ2-5; 15 nucleotides line up with TRBD2. CDR3 length: 17 amino acids. The junction had 6 bases not matched to a gene; V was cut back by 5 bases and J by 2 bases. Germline-derived CDR1 and CDR2 are MNHEY and SMNVEV (reference sequence). The CDR3 protein is CASSPLGTSGGQETQYF. CDR3 in DNA: TGTGCCAGCAGTCCGCTCGGGACTAGCGGGGGGCAAGAGACCCAGTACTTC.

The rearrangement uses TRBV27 and TRBJ1-5, with a possible D match to TRBD1 (5 bases). The CDR3 contains 15 residues. Germline V lookup: CDR1 MNHEY, CDR2 SMNVEV (reference sequence). The V end was cut by 1 base, the J end by 6 bases, with 13 bases between. The CDR3 DNA follows: TGTGCCAGCAGTTTATTATCAGCAGGGTCTCAGCCCCAGCATTTT. It translates to CASSLLSAGSQPQHF.

J is TRBJ2-2 and V is TRBV7-3; 8 positions agree with TRBD1. J gave up 4 bases and V 5 bases, and 6 bases lay outside the gene matches. From germline, CDR1 is SGHTA and CDR2 FQGTGA. The CDR3 has 15 amino acids. The CDR3 spells CASSPGGVGTGELFF. CDR3 sequence (DNA): TGTGCCAGCAGCCCAGGGGGCGTTGGCACCGGGGAGCTGTTTTTT.

The V gene is TRBV5-6, the J gene TRBJ1-1; a possible D gene is TRBD1 (6 bases). V lost 5 bases and J 0 bases, leaving 14 bases between the germline ends. Germline V lookup: CDR1 SGHDT, CDR2 YYEEEE. The CDR3 sequence is 15 residues long. Here the CDR3 DNA reads TGTGCCAGCAGTCAAAGGGGGGGCATGAACACTGAAGCTTTCTTT. This encodes CASSQRGGMNTEAFF.